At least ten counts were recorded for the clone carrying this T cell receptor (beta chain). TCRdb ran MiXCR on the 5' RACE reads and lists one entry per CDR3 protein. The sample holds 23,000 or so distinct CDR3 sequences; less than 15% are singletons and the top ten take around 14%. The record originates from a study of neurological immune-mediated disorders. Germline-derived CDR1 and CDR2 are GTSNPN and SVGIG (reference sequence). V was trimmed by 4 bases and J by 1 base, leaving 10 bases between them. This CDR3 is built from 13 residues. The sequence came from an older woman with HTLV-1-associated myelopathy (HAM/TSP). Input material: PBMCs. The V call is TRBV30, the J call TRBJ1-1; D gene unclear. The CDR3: CAWTYLENTEAFF. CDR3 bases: TGTGCCTGGACTTACTTGGAGAACACTGAAGCTTTCTTT.